This is a list of T cell receptor beta chains from one sample in a study of T cell responses to AZD1222 COVID-19 vaccine. Sequencing was performed with immunoSEQ multiplex PCR; in TCRdb, only in-frame clones are kept and a portion is missing. The repertoire has 95,000 to 150,000 clones, roughly 89% of them found once; the top ten carry 8.4%. Sequenced material: peripheral blood, taken on day 0 of AZD1222 vaccination. Receptors originate from an adult in good health. Each CDR3 is given with its conserved first and last residue. Each record gives: V gene, J gene, clone size, D gene, CDR3 DNA, CDR3 protein. The D gene is left open where the match is weak. Some rows have no size entry. The others give once, few or many, or a class for an expanded clone.

V: TRBV5-1
J: TRBJ2-3
size: NA
D: TRBD2
DNA: TGCGCCAGCAGCGAAGCGACTAGCGGGCTCACAGATACGCAGTATTTT
CDR3: CASSEATSGLTDTQYF

V: TRBV19
J: TRBJ1-4
size: NA
D: NA
DNA: TGTGCCAGTACCTTGAGGGCCTATAATGAAAAACTGTTTTTT
CDR3: CASTLRAYNEKLFF

V: TRBV30
J: TRBJ2-1
size: NA
D: NA
DNA: TGTGCCTGGAGTGGTATAGCGACCGCCTCCTACAATGAGCAGTTCTTC
CDR3: CAWSGIATASYNEQFF

V: TRBV27
J: TRBJ2-7
size: NA
D: NA
DNA: TGTGCCAGCAGTCCCAGGGGGGGCTCCTACGAGCAGTACTTC
CDR3: CASSPRGGSYEQYF

V: TRBV30
J: TRBJ1-1
size: once
D: TRBD1
DNA: TGTGCCTGGATGACAGGGTTGACTGAAGCTTTCTTT
CDR3: CAWMTGLTEAFF

V: TRBV6-6
J: TRBJ2-1
size: NA
D: NA
DNA: TGTGCCAGCAGTCCGCCCCCGGGTCGTCAGGCTATCGATGAGCAGTTCTTC
CDR3: CASSPPPGRQAIDEQFF

V: TRBV28
J: TRBJ1-5
size: NA
D: NA
DNA: TGTGCCAGCAGCCCGGTTGGGGGGAGGGGGCAGCCCCAGCATTTT
CDR3: CASSPVGGRGQPQHF

V: TRBV13
J: TRBJ1-2
size: NA
D: NA
DNA: TGTGCCAGCAGCTTGCGCCTTCAACATGGCTACACCTTC
CDR3: CASSLRLQHGYTF

V: TRBV14
J: TRBJ1-2
size: NA
D: NA
DNA: TGTGCCAGCAACCGCGGGGGTGGCTACACCTTC
CDR3: CASNRGGGYTF

V: TRBV29-1
J: TRBJ1-2
size: few
D: TRBD1
DNA: TGCAGCGTTGGGGGACAGAACCACTTCAACTATGGCTACACCTTC
CDR3: CSVGGQNHFNYGYTF

V: TRBV3-1/TRBV3-2
J: TRBJ2-1
size: once
D: NA
DNA: TGTGCCAGCAGCCCCGGTGGGGGGTCAGATGAGCAGTTCTTC
CDR3: CASSPGGGSDEQFF

V: TRBV27
J: TRBJ2-7
size: NA
D: NA
DNA: TGTGCCAGCAGTCGTGTCCGCAATATGATAAGAACCTCCTCCTACGAGCAGTACTTC
CDR3: CASSRVRNMIRTSSYEQYF

V: TRBV6-6
J: TRBJ2-7
size: few
D: NA
DNA: TGTGCCAGCACTTCGGAGACGGACTCCTACGAGCAGTACTTC
CDR3: CASTSETDSYEQYF

V: TRBV7-2
J: TRBJ1-5
size: NA
D: NA
DNA: TGTGCCAGCAGCTTATACGGTAGCAATCAGCCCCAGCATTTT
CDR3: CASSLYGSNQPQHF

V: TRBV5-1
J: TRBJ1-1
size: NA
D: NA
DNA: TGCGCCAGCAGCCTAACGGCTGGCGTCACTGAAGCTTTCTTT
CDR3: CASSLTAGVTEAFF

V: TRBV27
J: TRBJ1-6
size: NA
D: NA
DNA: TGTGCCAGCAGTGGGTCCAGGTCCTATAATTCACCCCTCCACTTT
CDR3: CASSGSRSYNSPLHF

V: TRBV27
J: TRBJ1-1
size: NA
D: TRBD1
DNA: TGTGCCAGCAGCCCACAGGGGGCGCGCACTGAAGCTTTCTTT
CDR3: CASSPQGARTEAFF

V: TRBV12-3/TRBV12-4
J: TRBJ2-1
size: NA
D: NA
DNA: TGTGCCAGCAGCTGGTCCTACAATGAGCAGTTCTTC
CDR3: CASSWSYNEQFF

V: TRBV5-4
J: TRBJ2-7
size: NA
D: TRBD1
DNA: TGTGCCAGCAGCTTGTCGGCAGGGGGCGCCTACGAGCAGTACTTC
CDR3: CASSLSAGGAYEQYF

V: TRBV18
J: TRBJ1-1
size: once
D: TRBD1
DNA: TGTGCCAGCTCACCCGAGACAGGGGCCGGACAAGCTTTCTTT
CDR3: CASSPETGAGQAFF

V: TRBV30
J: TRBJ1-6
size: NA
D: NA
DNA: TGTGCCTGGAGTGTACCGACACGGGTCTATAATTCACCCCTCCACTTT
CDR3: CAWSVPTRVYNSPLHF

V: TRBV29-1
J: TRBJ1-2
size: NA
D: NA
DNA: TGCAGCGTTGAAGATCGCGGCTACACCTTC
CDR3: CSVEDRGYTF

V: TRBV3-1/TRBV3-2
J: TRBJ2-3
size: once
D: TRBD2
DNA: TGTGCCAGCAGCCAAGGTAGTAGCGGGACAGATACGCAGTATTTT
CDR3: CASSQGSSGTDTQYF

V: TRBV10-3
J: TRBJ2-1
size: NA
D: TRBD2
DNA: TGTGCCACTGGACTAGCGGGGGCCTACAATGAGCAGTTCTTC
CDR3: CATGLAGAYNEQFF

V: TRBV28
J: TRBJ1-1
size: NA
D: NA
DNA: TGTGCCAGCGAATCCTCGGGGGTGAACACTGAAGCTTTCTTT
CDR3: CASESSGVNTEAFF

V: TRBV5-4
J: TRBJ1-1
size: NA
D: NA
DNA: TGTGCCAGCAGCTTAAACAGCCAGAACACTGAAGCTTTCTTT
CDR3: CASSLNSQNTEAFF

V: TRBV5-6
J: TRBJ2-7
size: NA
D: TRBD2
DNA: TGTGCCAGCAGCGGGGGGGTTGAGCAGTACTTC
CDR3: CASSGGVEQYF

V: TRBV5-1
J: TRBJ2-5
size: NA
D: NA
DNA: TGCGCCAGCAGCTTGGCCGGGCGGTCCCCCGGTGCCCAGTACTTC
CDR3: CASSLAGRSPGAQYF

V: TRBV9
J: TRBJ2-7
size: NA
D: NA
DNA: TGTGCCAGCTCATCTCTAGGGCCCGCCGCTGAGCAGTACTTC
CDR3: CASSSLGPAAEQYF

V: TRBV6-2/TRBV6-3
J: TRBJ1-5
size: NA
D: NA
DNA: TGTGCCAGCAGTTACCTACAGCTAAATCAGCCCCAGCATTTT
CDR3: CASSYLQLNQPQHF

V: TRBV5-4
J: TRBJ2-7
size: NA
D: TRBD1
DNA: TGTGCCAGCAGCTTTGGACAGGGGGACGAGCAGTACTTC
CDR3: CASSFGQGDEQYF

V: TRBV7-9
J: TRBJ2-3
size: NA
D: TRBD2
DNA: TGTGCCAGTCCTAGCGGGGCGGTAGATACGCAGTATTTT
CDR3: CASPSGAVDTQYF

V: TRBV3-1/TRBV3-2
J: TRBJ2-7
size: NA
D: TRBD1
DNA: TGTGCCAGCAGCTTAAGACGGGGGACAGGATCCTACGAGCAGTACTTC
CDR3: CASSLRRGTGSYEQYF

V: TRBV29-1
J: TRBJ2-1
size: NA
D: TRBD1
DNA: TGCAGCGCCACCCCCTTGGTGTTGGGACAGGAGGGATACAATGAGCAGTTCTTC
CDR3: CSATPLVLGQEGYNEQFF

V: TRBV6-5
J: TRBJ1-4
size: NA
D: NA
DNA: TGTGCCAGCAGGACAGGCCTAAATGAAAAACTGTTTTTT
CDR3: CASRTGLNEKLFF

V: TRBV24-1
J: TRBJ2-3
size: NA
D: TRBD1
DNA: TGTGCCACCAGTGATCATGGACAGGGCCGCACAGATACGCAGTATTTT
CDR3: CATSDHGQGRTDTQYF

V: TRBV6-5
J: TRBJ1-6
size: NA
D: NA
DNA: TGTGCCAGCAGTTATGGGGGAGAGAATTCACCCCTCCACTTT
CDR3: CASSYGGENSPLHF

V: TRBV18
J: TRBJ2-1
size: NA
D: NA
DNA: TGTGCCAGCTCACCAGTACAGGGAACCTACAATGAGCAGTTCTTC
CDR3: CASSPVQGTYNEQFF

V: TRBV19
J: TRBJ2-1
size: NA
D: NA
DNA: TGTGCCAGTAGTCCTCGGGACTTTGCCTACAATGAGCAGTTCTTC
CDR3: CASSPRDFAYNEQFF

V: TRBV7-9
J: TRBJ1-4
size: NA
D: TRBD1
DNA: TGTGCCAGCAGCTTGACAGGGGGCGACAATGAAAAACTGTTTTTT
CDR3: CASSLTGGDNEKLFF